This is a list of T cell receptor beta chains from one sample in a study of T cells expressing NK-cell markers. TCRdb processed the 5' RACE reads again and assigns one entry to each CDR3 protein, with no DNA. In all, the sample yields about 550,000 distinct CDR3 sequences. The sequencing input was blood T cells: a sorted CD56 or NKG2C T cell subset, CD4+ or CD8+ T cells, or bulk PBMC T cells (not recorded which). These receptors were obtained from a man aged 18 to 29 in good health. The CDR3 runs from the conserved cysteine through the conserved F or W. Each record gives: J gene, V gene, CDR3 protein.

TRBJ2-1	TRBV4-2	CASSQVGRGSYNEQFF
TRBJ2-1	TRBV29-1	CSVLTRSSYNEQFF
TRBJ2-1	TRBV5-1	CASTPMGSNGQFF
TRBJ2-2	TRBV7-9	CAKTSRSTTGELFF
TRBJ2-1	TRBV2	CASSPTGLAGVNEQFF
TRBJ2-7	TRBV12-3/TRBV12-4	CASSLGEASGRIPYEQYF
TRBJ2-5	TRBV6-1	CASLGLAGVGPQETQYF
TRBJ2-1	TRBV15	CATSREGGYNEQFF
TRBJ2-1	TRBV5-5	CASSLKGLAGVNEQFF
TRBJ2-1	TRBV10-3	CAISTGANYNEQFF
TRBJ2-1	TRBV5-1	CASSAWDRINNEQFF
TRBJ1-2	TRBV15	CATSRSSQGAPRYGYTF
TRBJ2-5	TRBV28	CASSLGQGIGETQYF
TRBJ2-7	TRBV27	CASSFRGFQYEQYF
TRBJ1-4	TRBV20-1	CSASGTASEKLFF
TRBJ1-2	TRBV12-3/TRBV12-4	CASSHRGASFWTYGYTF
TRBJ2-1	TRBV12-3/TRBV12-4	CASSPGTLGNEQFF
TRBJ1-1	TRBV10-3	CAIRSSTDNAEAFF
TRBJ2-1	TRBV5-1	CASSREGGPYNEQFF
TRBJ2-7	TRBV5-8	CASSLILEQYF
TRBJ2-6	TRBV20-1	CSANTGRAAGANVLTF
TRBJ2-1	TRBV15	CATTLGREVFNEQFF
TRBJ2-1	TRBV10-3	CAISEARVGGSEQFF
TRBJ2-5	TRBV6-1	CASSESRETQYF
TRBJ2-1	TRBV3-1	CASSSSTSGRGGEQFF
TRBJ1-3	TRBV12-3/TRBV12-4	CASSRGAGNTIYF
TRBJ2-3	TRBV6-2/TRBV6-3	CASSWTSGTGTQYF
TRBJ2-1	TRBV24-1	CATSPGGFRQFF
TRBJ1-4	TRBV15	CATVDRAMGEKLFF
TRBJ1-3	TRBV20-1	CSAPRDGGNTIYF
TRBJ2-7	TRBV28	CASLLGTSSEQYF
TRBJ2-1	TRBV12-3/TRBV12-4	CASSLVTGGRYYNEQFF
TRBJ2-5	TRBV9	CASSVGGAGAETQYF
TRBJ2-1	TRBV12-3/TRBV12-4	CASSYRVEGEQFF
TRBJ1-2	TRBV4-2	CASSRDRVQATYVNYGYTF
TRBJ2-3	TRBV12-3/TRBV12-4	CASGSPADTQYF